A single sample is the source of the 3 T cell receptor beta chains below, sequenced in a study of CD8+ T cells in alopecia areata. cDNA serving as the sequencing template came from extracted, reverse transcribed RNA. TCRdb keeps only in-frame clones here, not all; method: immunoSEQ multiplex PCR. The sample includes some 170,000 clones, 58% of them seen just once. The treatment was: oral pan-JAK inhibitor, 5-10 mg twice daily. The sequencing used CD4+ T cells sorted from blood, collected at approximately week 60, from a patient treated with tofacitinib. The receptors were sampled from a human donor with alopecia areata.

The chain employs TRBV4-1 and TRBJ2-3; a possible D gene is TRBD1 (5 bases). CDR1 and CDR2 from the germline V gene are MGHRA and YSYEKL. Trimming shortened V by 4 bases and J by 1 base, and 18 bases separated the two germline ends. This CDR3 spans 17 amino acids. Here the CDR3 DNA reads TGCGCCAGCAGCCGCCCGACTGGACGGACACGCACAGATACGCAGTATTTT. Translated: CASSRPTGRTRTDTQYF.

The CDR3 sequence is CASSSRTGGYTF. In nucleotides, the CDR3 is TGTGCCAGCAGCTCCCGGACAGGCGGCTACACCTTC. The chain couples TRBV7-9 to TRBJ1-2; 7 nucleotides match TRBD1. V was clipped by 4 bases and J by 8 bases; unmatched bases: 4. The CDR3 consists of 12 residues. In germline, CDR1 is SEHNR, CDR2 FQNEAQ (reference sequence).

The chain joins TRBV11-2 to TRBJ2-1, with D perhaps TRBD1 (7 bases). The CDR3 contains 15 residues. The germline V and J ends were trimmed by 5 bases and 8 bases, with 19 bases remaining between them. In germline, CDR1 is SGHAT, CDR2 FQNNGV. The CDR3 region has the DNA TGTGCCAGCAGCCGGTCCGTGACAGGGAGGTATGAGCAGTTCTTC. Amino acids: CASSRSVTGRYEQFF. Complete variable domain (other parts from reference TRBV11-2 and TRBJ2-1): EAGVAQSPRYKIIEKRQSVAFWCNPISGHATLYWYQQILGQGPKLLIQFQNNGVVDDSQLPKDRFSAERLKGVDSTLKIQPAKLEDSAVYLCASSRSVTGRYEQFFGPGTRLTVL.